The next 8 T cell receptor beta chains were all read from a single sample in a study of cytomegalovirus exposure and HLA in healthy donors. Assay used: immunoSEQ multiplex PCR; TCRdb lists only in-frame clones, some missing. This sample yields 100,000 to 150,000 clones, of which about 82% are seen a single time; around 5% belongs to the top ten. Sequencing was carried out using PBMCs. The receptor source for this set is a man aged 18-30 years in good health and CMV-seronegative.

This clone has a handful of counts. V and J are TRBV4-1 and TRBJ1-2; 8 bases fit TRBD1. The CDR3 is 15 amino acids. The germline V gene encodes CDR1 MGHRA and CDR2 YSYEKL. J lost 3 bases, V lost 1 base, and 4 bases had no gene match. The CDR3 protein is CASSQVPTGDYGYTF. The CDR3 DNA follows: TGCGCCAGCAGCCAAGTCCCGACAGGGGACTATGGCTACACCTTC.

V gene TRBV6-6 combines with J gene TRBJ2-7, with 9 bases aligning to TRBD2. V lost 6 bases and J lost 4; bases outside the gene matches: 13. The CDR3 has 16 residues. Germline-derived CDR1 and CDR2 are MNHNY and SVGAGI (reference sequence). CDR3 nucleotides: TGTGCCAGCAGCGAAACCGGGACTAGCTGGGGATACGAGCAGTACTTC. Translation gives CASSETGTSWGYEQYF.

The chain couples TRBV7-2 to TRBJ1-2, with 8 bases identical to TRBD1. This CDR3 region has 16 residues. Germline CDR1 and CDR2: SGHTA and FQGNSA. With 4 bases clipped from V and 4 bases from J, the junction kept 11 bases outside the gene matches. In nucleotides, the CDR3 is TGTGCCAGCAGCTCAGATTCAGGGGGCGGATTCTATGGCTACACCTTC. It is translated as CASSSDSGGGFYGYTF.

Only a few counts were recorded for this clone. CDR3 DNA: TGTGCCAGCAGAGAGGGCGGGGAGCTGTTTTTT. Protein sequence: CASREGGELFF. The rearrangement links TRBV6-1 to TRBJ2-2, with a possible D match to TRBD2 (5 bases). The germline V gene has CDR1 MNHNS and CDR2 SASEGT. Trimming stripped 6 bases from V and 7 bases from J, with 6 bases between. The CDR3 contains 11 residues.

The rearrangement uses TRBV5-4 and TRBJ2-2, with 10 bases identical to TRBD2. Germline values: CDR1 SGHNT, CDR2 YYREEE (reference sequence). V dropped 0 bases and J dropped 4; count of bases not matched to a gene: 6. The CDR3 contains 17 residues. CDR3 sequence: CASSLEASGRSTGELFF. CDR3 coding DNA: TGTGCCAGCAGCTTGGAGGCTAGCGGGAGATCCACCGGGGAGCTGTTTTTT.

This rearrangement joins TRBV6-1 to TRBJ1-1, with D possibly matching TRBD1 (6 bases). This CDR3 is 14 amino acids long. Trimming removed 4 bases from V and 5 bases from J, with 14 bases in between. CDR1 and CDR2 (germline): MNHNS, SASEGT. CDR3 residues: CASSVDWDITEAFF. The CDR3, as DNA: TGTGCCAGCAGTGTCGATTGGGACATAACTGAAGCTTTCTTT.

The chain couples TRBV7-6 to TRBJ2-3; 7 nucleotides agree with TRBD1. The germline V gene encodes CDR1 SGHVS and CDR2 FNYEAQ. The CDR3 spans 16 residues. The V gene end was trimmed by 0 bases and the J gene end by 0 bases; junction bases not matched to a gene: 3. CDR3 amino acids: CASSLAGTASTDTQYF. The CDR3 nucleotides are TGTGCCAGCAGCTTAGCGGGGACAGCCAGCACAGATACGCAGTATTTT.

The rearrangement links TRBV18 to TRBJ2-7; D uncertain. Germline CDR1 KGHSH, CDR2 LQKENI. Trimming took 8 bases from V and 3 from J, leaving 14 bases between them. This CDR3 region has 13 residues. Here the CDR3 reads CASPEASHYEQYF. The CDR3 nucleotides are TGTGCCAGCCCAGAGGCGAGCCACTACGAGCAGTACTTC.